This T cell receptor beta chain stems from a study of naive and memory T cell subsets. Broader study findings: Over 85% of naive TCR sequences appeared only once, unlike memory subsets. Naive and memory subsets had different power law exponents for TCR abundance.

Unmatched junction bases numbered 11, after V lost 4 bases and J lost 6 bases. CDR3 length: 15 amino acids. Germline V gene sequence: CDR1 SGHTA, CDR2 FQGNSA. An equimolar mix of two oligonucleotides served as the beta constant-region primer for TRBC1 and TRBC2. The cDNA 3' end received a ligated single-stranded oligonucleotide carrying the SP2 primer and a 12-nucleotide UMI. From the UMI-ligation and nested PCR reads, TCRdb called clonotypes with MiXCR, one entry per CDR3 protein. The profile covers 130,000 to 150,000 distinct CDR3 sequences, with about 18% appearing a single time and roughly 0.13% taken by the ten largest. CD4+ T cell IFNgamma after overnight CMV lysate exposure gave donor CMV status. Notes on this clonotype: No antigen is known for it.

The specimen was naive CD4+ T cells from blood. This chain connects TRBV7-2 to TRBJ2-7; 8 positions match TRBD2. The sequence derives from a human donor in good health. CDR3 sequence reads: CASSSTSGSYSEQYF. The CDR3 coding sequence is TGTGCCAGCAGCTCCACTAGCGGTAGTTACAGCGAGCAGTACTTC.